The present entry profiles one TCR beta chain with its context. Its antigen target is currently unknown. The read ends 3 residues before the CDR3 terminus; that terminus is restored from the germline J gene. TCR beta CDR3 regions were amplified by multiplex PCR using the immunoSEQ assay from an average of around 1.2 ug genomic DNA per sample. To correct primer bias, the assay used a complete synthetic TCR repertoire to set an amplification baseline. The amplicons were sequenced on the Illumina platform. Per the original workflow: Sequence errors were corrected by clustering with frequency ratios and a modified nearest-neighbor algorithm, and the sequences were then analyzed in the immunoSEQ Analyzer using IMGT gene definitions. TCR richness and evenness were averaged over 20 rarefaction repeats at each rarefaction depth, excluding samples with fewer sequences than the depth. Wilcoxon rank sum tests with FDR correction were used to compare relative abundances of V, D and J genes between the groups. For the blinded duplicates, the intraclass correlation was 90% to 97% for TCR richness and averaged about 77% across roughly 72 gene segments. TCRdb took this table from immuneACCESS and kept in-frame rearrangements with V and J called. Such tables lack part of the clones; where checked against another copy, unresolved V genes explain under half of the gap, and the rest is unexplained. For V, J and clone size, that table is used; D and trimming come from the DNA. The sample table on file contains nearly 20,000 clones. Around 3.3% of the sample comes from the top ten.

This specimen comes from a study of T cells in women clearing cervical HPV infection (dated by TCRdb to between 2017 and 2018). Looking at the study overall: The cases were 20 to 25 women with histologically confirmed HPV16-related CIN3 or worse, and 2 of these cases were invasive cancers. The controls were 25 to 30 women whose single incident HPV16 infection cleared within 12 months with no development of precancer or cancer. Blood from cases was drawn at the visit where the lesion was first identified, while blood from controls was drawn once the infection was no longer detected. For cases, a median interval of 149 days, with an interquartile range of 90 to 200 days, was observed between lesion detection and blood sampling. Since only a few of the women had HLA typing available, the possibility that HLA type was acting as a confounder could not be ruled out. An exploratory proof-of-principle case-control study, nested within the Guanacaste HPV Natural History Study in Costa Rica, was conducted to compare TCR repertoires across cervical HPV16 outcomes. Cases and controls were matched on year of sample collection and on age within five years. Cases had a median age of around 32 years compared with just over 37 for controls, and baseline characteristics showed no significant differences between the groups. In the parent cohort, some 10,000 women aged 18 or older were enrolled in Guanacaste, Costa Rica, during about 1992 to 1994 and then followed for approximately 7 years. Five blinded duplicates per group were added as quality controls, so that 60 or so samples were obtained: roughly 50 participants and 10 replicates.

Every participant had a single incident cervical HPV16 infection, and prevalent HPV16 infections were excluded. Cervical HPV DNA was detected by MY09/MY11 PCR, and genotyping was performed by dot-blot hybridization. Roughly 15 mL of heparinized blood was centrifuged, after which the buffy coat was aliquoted, frozen at -30 degrees C, and then stored at -80 degrees C. Genomic DNA was extracted from buffy coat specimens using QIAGEN kits. The germline V gene encodes CDR1 WNHNN and CDR2 SYGVQD (reference sequence). Trimming at the junction amounts to 2 bases on V and 1 base on J, and the germline ends lie 7 bases apart. From the cysteine up to the phenylalanine, the CDR3 has a length of 14 residues. The 33 bases shown cover part of the CDR3, and their frame starts at base 1. Study-wide conclusions, independent of this receptor: Cases had lower TRBV6-7 relative abundance than controls (around 0.11% versus 0.15%; Bonferroni P = 0.0008). TCR repertoire richness was significantly higher in CIN3+ cases than in controls across sequencing depths, while evenness did not differ. Whether associations preceded infection or resulted from infection could not be shown with the cross-sectional design, and effector/memory subsets and HPV-specific T cells were not isolated. By combining richness with V gene abundances, random forest classifiers separated cases from controls with an estimated AUC of about 0.82. Because the number of T cells per sample was unknown, the richness differences could reflect varying T-cell content rather than repertoire biology.

Sequencing was carried out using blood buffy coat. This chain joins TRBV10-1 to TRBJ2-3; the D gene is possibly TRBD1, with 5 bases matching. The TCR was taken from a woman aged 18 to 75 with a cervical HPV16 infection that either progressed to CIN3+ or cleared (not recorded which). The CDR3 DNA, read in part, is TGCGCCAGCAGTGAGGGGGCGGGCACAGATACG. Translation gives CASSEGAGTDT. The CDR3 in its entirety is CASSEGAGTDTQYF.